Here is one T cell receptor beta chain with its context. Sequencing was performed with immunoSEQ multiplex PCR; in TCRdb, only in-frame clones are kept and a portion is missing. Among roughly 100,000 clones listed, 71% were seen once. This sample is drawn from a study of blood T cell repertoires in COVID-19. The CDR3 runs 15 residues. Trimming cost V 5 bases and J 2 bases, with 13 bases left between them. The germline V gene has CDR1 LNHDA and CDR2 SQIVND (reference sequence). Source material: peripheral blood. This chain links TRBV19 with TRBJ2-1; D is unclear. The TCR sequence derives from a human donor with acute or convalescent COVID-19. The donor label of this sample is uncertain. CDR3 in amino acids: CASSLSAAPYNEQFF. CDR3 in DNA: TGTGCCAGTAGTCTAAGTGCCGCGCCCTACAATGAGCAGTTCTTC.